Here is one T cell receptor beta chain with its context. Its antigen is still unknown. These data come from a study of PD-1 blockade in classical Hodgkin lymphoma. General observations from the study: Relapsed/refractory patients reportedly had lower baseline diversity than newly diagnosed patients. Complete responders matched newly diagnosed patients in baseline diversity. By C4D1, diversity of CD4+ TCRs had risen significantly, whereas that of CD8+ TCRs had not.

Every single patient, without exception, relapsed after autologous stem cell transplantation, and brentuximab vedotin exposure varied. Data came from immunoSEQ multiplex PCR; TCRdb stores just in-frame clones and leaves some out. The sample has 50,000 to 75,000 clones; about 88% are singletons. The CDR3 totals 17 residues. Germline lookup yields CDR1 SEHNR and CDR2 FQNEAQ (reference sequence). V was clipped by 4 bases and J by 1 base; unmatched bases: 5. The V and J genes are TRBV7-9 and TRBJ2-3, with 13 bases fitting TRBD2. The sample here was peripheral blood mononuclear cells (PBMCs), taken before the second cycle of nivolumab. The source of this sequence is a human donor with classical Hodgkin lymphoma. CDR3 in amino acids: CASSSPGTSGGTDTQYF. The CDR3 bases are TGTGCCAGCAGCTCCCCCGGGACTAGCGGGGGCACAGATACGCAGTATTTT.